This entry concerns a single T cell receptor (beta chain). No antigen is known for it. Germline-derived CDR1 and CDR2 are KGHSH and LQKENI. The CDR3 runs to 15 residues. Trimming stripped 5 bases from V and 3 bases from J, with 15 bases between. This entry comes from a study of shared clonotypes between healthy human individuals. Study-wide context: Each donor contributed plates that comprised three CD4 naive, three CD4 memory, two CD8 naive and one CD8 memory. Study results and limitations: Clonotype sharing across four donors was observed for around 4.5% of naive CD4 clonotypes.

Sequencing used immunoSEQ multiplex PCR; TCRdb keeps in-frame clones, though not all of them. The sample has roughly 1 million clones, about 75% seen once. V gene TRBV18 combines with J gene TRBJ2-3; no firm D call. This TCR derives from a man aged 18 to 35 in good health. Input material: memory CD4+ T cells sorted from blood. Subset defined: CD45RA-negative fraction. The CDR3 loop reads CASSTTVLGTDTQYF. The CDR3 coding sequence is TGTGCCAGCTCAACTACAGTTCTCGGAACAGATACGCAGTATTTT.